This T cell receptor beta chain was recovered during a study of regulatory T cells in long-lasting Graves disease. This clonotype was found many times. To make TCR beta libraries, researchers used iRepertoire HTBI primers and Arm-PCR of CDR3 regions. TCRdb itself ran the multiplex PCR reads through MiXCR, one entry per CDR3 protein. Of roughly 500,000 distinct CDR3 sequences in the sample, approximately 12% are singletons; the top ten hold over 7%. Described time point: newly diagnosed GD, antithyroid drugs for less than 3 months. RNA from PBMCs was the source of the TCR library. The germline V and J ends were trimmed by 1 base and 1 base, with 7 bases remaining between them. Germline CDR1 reads KGHSH; CDR2 reads LQKENI. The CDR3 contains 14 residues. A further study also used this sample, focusing on T cells in Graves' hyperthyroidism and ophthalmopathy. That source reports: A model built on 13 V-J features separated ophthalmopathy from stable hyperthyroidism.

The chain is built from TRBV18 and TRBJ1-1; unclear D gene. The specimen was peripheral blood mononuclear cells (PBMCs), collected at new diagnosis, from a patient treated with antithyroid drugs. The TCR comes from a woman in her twenties or thirties with Graves disease. CDR3 protein: CASSPLTTNTEAFF. The CDR3 DNA reads TGTGCCAGCTCACCACTGACAACGAACACTGAAGCTTTCTTT.